These T cell receptor beta chains were read from a single sample in a study of Graves' ophthalmopathy and Graves' hyperthyroidism. Using its own MiXCR run on the multiplex PCR reads, TCRdb lists one record per CDR3 protein. Of about 210,000 distinct CDR3 sequences in the sample, roughly 29% were seen once. The sample was peripheral blood. Receptor source: a man in his fifties with Graves' ophthalmopathy. Both conserved end residues are part of each CDR3. A D gene is named only where the DNA matches it firmly. Part of the rows lack a size; the others show once, few, many or a class for expanded clones.

d_call: NA; clone_size: few; j_call: TRBJ1-1; v_call: TRBV12-3/TRBV12-4; cdr3_aa: CASSLREGWNTEAFF; cdr3_nt: TGTGCCAGCAGTTTAAGGGAGGGTTGGAACACTGAAGCTTTCTTT
d_call: NA; clone_size: many; j_call: TRBJ2-7; v_call: TRBV6-5; cdr3_aa: CASSYGSPPPYEQYF; cdr3_nt: TGTGCCAGCAGTTACGGTTCCCCACCGCCCTACGAGCAGTACTTC
d_call: TRBD2; clone_size: many; j_call: TRBJ2-5; v_call: TRBV11-2; cdr3_aa: CASSFGGSIWETQYF; cdr3_nt: TGTGCCAGCAGCTTTGGCGGGAGCATTTGGGAGACCCAGTACTTC
d_call: NA; clone_size: NA; j_call: TRBJ2-7; v_call: TRBV7-7; cdr3_aa: CASTRLNYEQYF; cdr3_nt: TGTGCCAGCACGAGACTTAACTACGAGCAGTACTTC
d_call: TRBD1; clone_size: NA; j_call: TRBJ2-7; v_call: TRBV28; cdr3_aa: CASGADRASSEQYF; cdr3_nt: TGTGCCAGCGGGGCTGACAGGGCTTCCTCCGAGCAGTACTTC
d_call: TRBD2; clone_size: many; j_call: TRBJ2-2; v_call: TRBV5-1; cdr3_aa: CATSTSGSNTGELFF; cdr3_nt: TGCGCCACATCGACTAGCGGGTCGAACACCGGGGAGCTGTTTTTT
d_call: NA; clone_size: few; j_call: TRBJ1-1; v_call: TRBV7-2; cdr3_aa: CASRFGQMNTEAFF; cdr3_nt: TGTGCCAGCAGGTTCGGACAAATGAACACTGAAGCTTTCTTT
d_call: NA; clone_size: many; j_call: TRBJ2-7; v_call: TRBV29-1; cdr3_aa: CSVEQTYEQYF; cdr3_nt: TGCAGCGTTGAACAGACCTACGAGCAGTACTTC
d_call: TRBD1; clone_size: many; j_call: TRBJ2-2; v_call: TRBV12-5; cdr3_aa: CARRGRGLFPGELFF; cdr3_nt: TGTGCCCGCCGGGGCAGGGGGCTCTTCCCAGGGGAGCTGTTTTTT
d_call: NA; clone_size: NA; j_call: TRBJ2-5; v_call: TRBV28; cdr3_aa: CASRRTPGIVQETQYF; cdr3_nt: TGTGCCAGCAGACGCACCCCGGGAATCGTACAAGAGACCCAGTACTTC
d_call: NA; clone_size: many; j_call: TRBJ2-7; v_call: TRBV2; cdr3_aa: CASSSNSGQYF; cdr3_nt: TGTGCCAGCAGTTCTAATTCGGGGCAGTACTTC
d_call: NA; clone_size: many; j_call: TRBJ2-7; v_call: TRBV4-1; cdr3_aa: CASSQVRGDEQYF; cdr3_nt: TGCGCCAGCAGCCAAGTTCGAGGGGACGAGCAGTACTTC